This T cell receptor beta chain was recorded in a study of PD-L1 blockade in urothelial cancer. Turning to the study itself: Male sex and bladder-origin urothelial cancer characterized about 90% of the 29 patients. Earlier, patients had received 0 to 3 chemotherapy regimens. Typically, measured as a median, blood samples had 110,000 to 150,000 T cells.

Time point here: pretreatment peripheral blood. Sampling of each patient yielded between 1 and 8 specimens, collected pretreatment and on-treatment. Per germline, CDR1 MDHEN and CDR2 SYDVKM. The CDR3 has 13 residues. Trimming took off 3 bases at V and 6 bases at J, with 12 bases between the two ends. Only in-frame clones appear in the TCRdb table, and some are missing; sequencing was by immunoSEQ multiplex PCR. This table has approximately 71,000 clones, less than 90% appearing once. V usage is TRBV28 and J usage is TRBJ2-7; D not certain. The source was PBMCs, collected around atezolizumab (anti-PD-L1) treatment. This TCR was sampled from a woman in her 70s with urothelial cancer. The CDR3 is CASSFPGRGEQYF. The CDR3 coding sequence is TGTGCCAGCAGTTTCCCCGGTCGCGGCGAGCAGTACTTC.